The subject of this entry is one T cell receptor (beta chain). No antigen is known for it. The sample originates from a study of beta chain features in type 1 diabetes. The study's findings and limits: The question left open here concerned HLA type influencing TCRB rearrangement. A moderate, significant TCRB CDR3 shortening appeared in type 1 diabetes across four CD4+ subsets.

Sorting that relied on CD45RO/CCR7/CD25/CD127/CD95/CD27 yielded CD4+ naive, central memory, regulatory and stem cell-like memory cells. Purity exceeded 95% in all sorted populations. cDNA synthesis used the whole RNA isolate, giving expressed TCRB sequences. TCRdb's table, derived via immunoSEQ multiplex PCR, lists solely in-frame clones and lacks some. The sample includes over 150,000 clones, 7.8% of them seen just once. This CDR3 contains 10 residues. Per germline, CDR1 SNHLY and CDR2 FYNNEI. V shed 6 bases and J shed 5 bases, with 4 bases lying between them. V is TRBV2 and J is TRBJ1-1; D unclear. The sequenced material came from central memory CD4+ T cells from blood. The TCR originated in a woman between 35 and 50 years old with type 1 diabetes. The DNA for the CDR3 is TGTGCCAGCAGACAGACTGAAGCTTTCTTT. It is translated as CASRQTEAFF.